Listed below are T cell receptor beta chains from one sample, sequenced in a study of human T cells and chemical hapten exposure. Each CDR3 protein gets one entry after TCRdb re-called the RACE reads with MiXCR. The sample lists about 71,000 distinct CDR3 sequences; around 9.8% were seen once. This specimen consisted of whole blood, obtained in connection with sensitization to the hapten diphenylcyclopropenone (DPC). Receptors were obtained from a woman in her forties with alopecia areata. Some clones in this sample may be carry-over from other donors' samples. CDR3s include the opening cysteine and the closing phenylalanine or tryptophan. D genes are given only for firm matches. Size is omitted from some rows. Given values are once, few, many or a class for expanded clones.

D,J,size,V,DNA,CDR3
TRBD1,TRBJ2-1,many,TRBV27,TGTGCCAGCAGTCCGGACAGGTTTAATGAGCAGTTCTTC,CASSPDRFNEQFF
-,TRBJ2-1,many,TRBV11-2,TGTGCCAGCAGCTTAGTTTATCATGAGCAGTTCTTC,CASSLVYHEQFF
-,TRBJ2-1,-,TRBV12-5,TGTGCTAGTGGTTTGGAGGGCCATCCCTACAATGAGCAGTTCTTC,CASGLEGHPYNEQFF
-,TRBJ2-7,many,TRBV4-3,TGCGCCAGCAGCCAAGCCGGTTTTGGCGAGCAGTACTTC,CASSQAGFGEQYF
-,TRBJ1-1,few,TRBV2,TGTGCCAGCATAATAGGAAGTATAATGAACACTGAAGCTTTCTTT,CASIIGSIMNTEAFF
-,TRBJ1-1,few,TRBV29-1,TGCAGCGTTGCTTCGGGGGCGAAAACTGAAGCTTTCTTT,CSVASGAKTEAFF
-,TRBJ2-7,-,TRBV6-6,TGTGCCAGCAGTTCCCCGGCCTACGAGCAGTACTTC,CASSSPAYEQYF
-,TRBJ2-5,many,TRBV4-1,TGCGCCAGCAGACCCGATATGGGGGCCCGCCAAGAGACCCAGTACTTC,CASRPDMGARQETQYF
-,TRBJ1-1,many,TRBV6-2/TRBV6-3,TGTGCCAGCAGTTACCCAGCAATGAACACTGAAGCTTTCTTT,CASSYPAMNTEAFF
-,TRBJ1-1,-,TRBV7-2,TGTGCCAGCAGCCCAAGTTTCCTGAACACTGAAGCTTTCTTT,CASSPSFLNTEAFF
TRBD2,TRBJ2-5,many,TRBV5-1,TGCGCCAGCAGCGCGGGACTAGCGGGGGGGCCTGAGGAGACCCAGTACTTC,CASSAGLAGGPEETQYF
-,TRBJ1-1,few,TRBV29-1,TGCAGCGTTGAAAGCGGCAGCTTGAACACTGAAGCTTTCTTT,CSVESGSLNTEAFF